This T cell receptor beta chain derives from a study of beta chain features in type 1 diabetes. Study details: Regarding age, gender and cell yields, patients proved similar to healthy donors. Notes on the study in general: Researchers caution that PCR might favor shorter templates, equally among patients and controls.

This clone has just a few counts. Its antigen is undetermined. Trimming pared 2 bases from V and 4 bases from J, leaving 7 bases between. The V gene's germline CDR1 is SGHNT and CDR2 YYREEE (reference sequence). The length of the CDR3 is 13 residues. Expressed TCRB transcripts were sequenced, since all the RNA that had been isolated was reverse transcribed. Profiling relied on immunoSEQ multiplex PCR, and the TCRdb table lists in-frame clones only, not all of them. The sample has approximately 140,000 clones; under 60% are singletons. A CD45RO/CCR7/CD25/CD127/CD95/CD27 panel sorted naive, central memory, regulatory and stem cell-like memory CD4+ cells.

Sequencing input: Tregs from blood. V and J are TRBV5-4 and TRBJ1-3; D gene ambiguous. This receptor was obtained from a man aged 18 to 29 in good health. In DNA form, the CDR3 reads TGTGCCAGCAGCTTATCCGTCGGAAACACCATATATTTT. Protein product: CASSLSVGNTIYF.